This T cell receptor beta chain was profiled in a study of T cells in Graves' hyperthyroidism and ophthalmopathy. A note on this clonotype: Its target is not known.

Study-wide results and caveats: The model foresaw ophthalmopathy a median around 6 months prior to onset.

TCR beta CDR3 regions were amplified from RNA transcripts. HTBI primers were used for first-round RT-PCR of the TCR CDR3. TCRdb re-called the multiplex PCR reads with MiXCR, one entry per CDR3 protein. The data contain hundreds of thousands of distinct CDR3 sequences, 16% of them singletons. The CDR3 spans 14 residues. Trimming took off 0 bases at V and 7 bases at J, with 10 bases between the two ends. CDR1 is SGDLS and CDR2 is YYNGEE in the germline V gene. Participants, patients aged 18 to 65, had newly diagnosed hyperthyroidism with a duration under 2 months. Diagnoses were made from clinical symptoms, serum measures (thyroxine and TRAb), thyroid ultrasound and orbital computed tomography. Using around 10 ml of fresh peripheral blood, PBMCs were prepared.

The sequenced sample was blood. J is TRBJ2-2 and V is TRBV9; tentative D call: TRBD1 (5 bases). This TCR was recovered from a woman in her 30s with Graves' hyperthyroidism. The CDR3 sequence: CASSVDIGVGELFF. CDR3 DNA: TGTGCCAGCAGCGTAGATATAGGGGTCGGGGAGCTGTTTTTT.